These 31 T cell receptor beta chains share one sample of origin, sequenced in a study of early T cells in non-severe SARS-CoV-2 infection. TCRdb reprocessed the 5' RACE reads via MiXCR and lists one record per CDR3 protein. The sample lists about 27,000 distinct CDR3 sequences; 4.4% were seen once. Source material: whole blood. The receptors derive from an adult who was a healthcare worker with PCR-confirmed SARS-CoV-2 infection or an uninfected control (not recorded which).

This clonotype has ten or more counts. The chain employs TRBV29-1 and TRBJ2-1; 16 positions match TRBD2. Per the germline V gene, CDR1 is SQVTM and CDR2 is ANQGSEA. V gave up 6 bases and J gave up 1 base; unmatched junction bases: 9. The CDR3 has 18 amino acids. CDR3 sequence reads: CSVPEGTSGRASYNEQFF. DNA for the CDR3: TGCAGCGTGCCAGAGGGGACTAGCGGGAGGGCATCCTACAATGAGCAGTTCTTC.

Many counts were recorded for this clonotype. CDR3 amino acids: CASSLSSGMRSSTDTQYF. Written as DNA, the CDR3 is TGTGCCAGCAGCTTATCTAGCGGGATGCGATCTAGCACAGATACGCAGTATTTT. The rearrangement uses TRBV5-6 and TRBJ2-3, with 9 bases identical to TRBD2. J lost 0 bases, V lost 2 bases, and 10 bases had no gene match. Per germline, CDR1 SGHDT and CDR2 YYEEEE. The CDR3 has 18 amino acids.

This clonotype was recorded many times. The V call is TRBV12-3 or TRBV12-4, the J call TRBJ2-3, with a tentative D call TRBD2 (6 bases). This CDR3 comprises 15 residues. Trimming pared 5 bases from V and 0 bases from J, leaving 12 bases between. CDR3 region: CASSGSGTSTDTQYF. DNA of the CDR3: TGTGCCAGCAGTGGTAGCGGAACTAGCACAGATACGCAGTATTTT.

This clonotype was counted ten times or more. This chain joins TRBV24-1 and TRBJ2-1; D is perhaps TRBD1 (5 bases). V was trimmed by 3 bases and J by 4 bases, leaving 12 bases between them. This CDR3 spans 15 amino acids. Per the germline V gene, CDR1 is KGHDR and CDR2 is SFDVKD. Written as DNA, the CDR3 is TGTGCCACCAGTGATATGCAGGGCCAATACAATGAGCAGTTCTTC. Translation: CATSDMQGQYNEQFF.

This clonotype was counted many times. One junction end disagrees with the germline gene, perhaps due to a read error. The chain combines TRBV14 with TRBJ1-5, with 7 bases that match TRBD1. The CDR3 extends over 10 amino acids. Germline CDR1 reads SGHDN; CDR2 reads FVKESK. In DNA form, the CDR3 reads TGTGCCAGCAGCCGGACAGGCTGGAATTTT. Its protein product is CASSRTGWNF.

This clonotype has more than one count but fewer than ten. The gene calls are TRBV7-9 and TRBJ2-5; D is unresolved. Germline V gene data show CDR1 as SEHNR and CDR2 as FQNEAQ (reference sequence). The V end lost 0 bases, the J end lost 0 bases, and 17 bases lay between the germline ends. The CDR3 sequence is 18 residues long. The CDR3 coding sequence is TGTGCCAGCAGCTTAGCCACAGCATGGAAGCAGTACCAAGAGACCCAGTACTTC. Translating it yields CASSLATAWKQYQETQYF.

This clonotype was counted many times. The gene calls are TRBV19 and TRBJ1-5; D remains unclear. The CDR3 runs to 12 residues. Germline V gives CDR1 LNHDA, CDR2 SQIVND (reference sequence). Trimming cost V 10 bases and J 2 bases, with 9 bases left between them. For the CDR3, the DNA is TGTGCCACCGGACTGGGCAATCAGCCCCAGCATTTT. Translated, it gives CATGLGNQPQHF.

This clonotype was seen at least ten times. The CDR3 reads CSAREIAKNIQYF. The CDR3 nucleotides read TGCAGTGCTAGAGAGATAGCCAAAAACATTCAGTACTTC. The chain has TRBV20-1 and TRBJ2-4; D call uncertain. The germline gives CDR1 DFQATT, CDR2 SNEGSKA (reference sequence). V dropped 0 bases and J dropped 0 bases, with 3 bases sitting between them. This CDR3 comprises 13 residues.

This clonotype was counted at least ten times. The gene calls are TRBV5-1 and TRBJ2-1; D is possibly TRBD1 or TRBD2 (5 bases each). Between the trimmed V and J ends, which lost 5 bases and 1 base, there was a span of 16 bases. CDR1 is SGHRS and CDR2 is YFSETQ in the germline V gene. CDR3 size: 16 residues. The CDR3 DNA reads TGCGCCAGCAGACAACGACGGGACCCGTCCTACAATGAGCAGTTCTTC. Its translation is CASRQRRDPSYNEQFF.

This clonotype has at least ten counts. The chain employs TRBV4-1 and TRBJ2-7, with TRBD2 matching over 10 bases. This CDR3 region has 15 residues. Trimming at V came to 9 bases and at J to 6 bases, leaving 14 bases not matched to a gene. In germline, CDR1 is MGHRA, CDR2 YSYEKL. In DNA, the CDR3 is TGCGCCAGGTCGGGAAATCTAGCGGGAGAATTCGAGCAGTACGTC. Its protein product is CARSGNLAGEFEQYV.

There are many counts of this clonotype. This rearrangement joins TRBV27 to TRBJ1-6, with D uncertain. This CDR3 has 15 residues. Between the trimmed V and J ends, which lost 6 bases and 7 bases, there was a span of 16 bases. Germline CDR1 is MNHEY and CDR2 is SMNVEV (reference sequence). CDR3 bases: TGTGCCAGCAGCCGAGCGAACCGAGGAAATTCACCCCTCCACTTT. It is translated as CASSRANRGNSPLHF.

Many counts were recorded for this clonotype. The gene calls are TRBV19 and TRBJ2-1; D remains ambiguous. V lost 6 bases, J lost 5 bases, and 11 bases lay in between. Germline V gene lookup returns CDR1 LNHDA and CDR2 SQIVND (reference sequence). This CDR3 contains 13 residues. The CDR3 DNA reads as TGTGCCAGTAGGGACGACGGAAACAATGAGCAGTTCTTC. This gives the protein CASRDDGNNEQFF.

V usage is TRBV10-3 and J usage is TRBJ1-3, with no clear D. V gave up 2 bases and J gave up 0 bases, with 8 bases separating them. Looked up from germline, CDR1 is ENHRY and CDR2 is SYGVKD. There are 15 residues in the CDR3. The CDR3 reads CAISERTTSGNTIYF. CDR3 sequence (DNA): TGTGCCATCAGTGAGCGGACGACCTCTGGAAACACCATATATTTT.

This clonotype was observed at least ten times. This chain connects TRBV20-1 to TRBJ2-1; D remains unclear. V lost 2 bases, J lost 0 bases, and 11 bases lay in between. CDR3 size: 15 residues. The germline gives CDR1 DFQATT, CDR2 SNEGSKA (reference sequence). In DNA form, the CDR3 reads TGCAGTGCTAGATCGTCCTCGAGCTCCTACAATGAGCAGTTCTTC. Protein sequence: CSARSSSSSYNEQFF.

This clonotype has ten or more counts. This chain connects TRBV29-1 to TRBJ2-3; 13 nucleotides match TRBD2. Germline-derived CDR1 and CDR2 are SQVTM and ANQGSEA. CDR3 length equals 14 residues. After removal of 7 bases from V and 3 bases from J, the junction contained 4 bases not matched to a gene. This chain's CDR3 is CSASTSGRTDTQYF. In nucleotides, the CDR3 is TGCAGCGCATCGACTAGCGGGAGGACAGATACGCAGTATTTT.

This clonotype was observed many times. The chain uses TRBV7-8 and TRBJ2-1, with TRBD2 matching 7 bases. Germline lookup yields CDR1 SGHVS and CDR2 FQNEAQ. This CDR3 is 18 amino acids long. The ends lost 0 bases at V and 7 bases at J; junction bases unmatched: 15. The CDR3 coding sequence is TGTGCCAGCAGCTTAGCTCGATCGTTCGCGGGGGTCATGAATGAGCAGTTCTTC. It encodes CASSLARSFAGVMNEQFF.

The sample holds many counts of this clonotype. V and J are TRBV29-1 and TRBJ1-2; 8 bases map to TRBD1. This CDR3 region has 12 residues. Germline CDR1 reads SQVTM; CDR2 reads ANQGSEA. V lost 0 bases, J lost 8 bases, and 2 bases stayed unmatched. CDR3 sequence reads: CSVEEQGEGYTF. CDR3 sequence (DNA): TGCAGCGTTGAAGAACAGGGGGAAGGCTACACCTTC.

This clonotype has just a few counts. The V and J genes are TRBV20-1 and TRBJ2-1, with unresolved D. Germline CDR1 and CDR2: DFQATT and SNEGSKA (reference sequence). The CDR3 totals 13 residues. V dropped 3 bases and J dropped 1 base, with 7 bases sitting between them. The CDR3 spells CSASRVSYNEQFF. As DNA, the CDR3 is TGCAGTGCTAGTAGGGTTTCCTACAATGAGCAGTTCTTC.

This clonotype has a count of ten or more. This chain uses TRBV7-9 with TRBJ2-3, with 8 bases aligning to TRBD2. Trimming at V came to 2 bases and at J to 4 bases, leaving 8 bases not matched to a gene. Germline V gene data show CDR1 as SEHNR and CDR2 as FQNEAQ (reference sequence). This CDR3 is 16 amino acids long. This chain's CDR3 is CASSLLPAGAPDTQYF. The CDR3 DNA reads TGTGCCAGCAGCTTACTTCCAGCGGGAGCTCCAGATACGCAGTATTTT.

The genes are TRBV4-3 and TRBJ1-1; D is unclear. CDR3 length: 13 amino acids. The V gene lost 4 bases and the J gene lost 3 bases, with 9 bases spanning the gap. Germline CDR1 LGHNA, CDR2 YSLEER. This chain's CDR3 is CASSLEIDTEAFF. CDR3 bases: TGCGCCAGCAGCCTCGAGATCGACACTGAAGCTTTCTTT.

This clonotype was counted many times. This rearrangement joins TRBV12-3 or TRBV12-4 to TRBJ2-1; 11 nucleotides line up with TRBD2. J gave up 4 bases and V 5 bases, and 10 bases lay outside the gene matches. CDR3 length: 17 amino acids. For the CDR3, the DNA is TGTGCCAGCAGTCCCCGAACCGGGACTAGCGGTTACAATGAGCAGTTCTTC. This codes for CASSPRTGTSGYNEQFF.

A note on this clonotype: A much larger clone differs from this one at a single base, so this may be a read error. This rearrangement joins TRBV7-2 to TRBJ2-3, with TRBD2 matching over 7 bases. The J segment lost 8 bases and the V segment lost 4 bases, leaving 12 bases of the junction unmatched. This CDR3 contains 15 residues. Germline V gene sequence: CDR1 SGHTA, CDR2 FQGNSA. Here the CDR3 reads CASSSTSARAGTQYF. In DNA, the CDR3 is TGTGCCAGCAGCTCCACTAGCGCGAGGGCCGGTACGCAGTATTTT.

The chain is built from TRBV27 and TRBJ1-2, with D perhaps TRBD1 (5 bases). V was pared by 2 bases and J by 2 bases, with 6 bases between. The V gene's germline CDR1 is MNHEY and CDR2 SMNVEV (reference sequence). The CDR3 spans 13 residues. In DNA form, the CDR3 reads TGTGCCAGCAGTTTAAAGGGGAACTATGGCTACACCTTC. Its translation: CASSLKGNYGYTF.

This clonotype is categorized as medium-sized. This rearrangement joins TRBV19 to TRBJ2-1; no firm D call. Looked up from germline, CDR1 is LNHDA and CDR2 is SQIVND (reference sequence). The CDR3 totals 12 residues. V lost 0 bases and J lost 4, with 1 base in between. The CDR3 loop is CASSIDYNEQFF. In DNA, the CDR3 is TGTGCCAGTAGTATAGATTACAATGAGCAGTTCTTC.

This clonotype has at least ten counts. The chain joins TRBV27 to TRBJ1-1, with TRBD1 identical over 7 bases. The CDR3 has 13 residues. The J segment lost 1 base and the V segment lost 6 bases, leaving 2 bases of the junction unmatched. Germline V gene data show CDR1 as MNHEY and CDR2 as SMNVEV (reference sequence). This chain's CDR3 is CASRRQGNTEAFF. The CDR3 nucleotides read TGTGCCAGCAGAAGACAGGGGAACACTGAAGCTTTCTTT.

In its sample, this clonotype was seen many times. The chain uses TRBV28 and TRBJ2-2, with unresolved D. The CDR3 totals 13 residues. Looked up from germline, CDR1 is MDHEN and CDR2 is SYDVKM. Trimming pared 2 bases from V and 6 bases from J, leaving 7 bases between. CDR3 bases: TGTGCCAGCAGTTTACATCTGGCCGGGGAGCTGTTTTTT. Translating it yields CASSLHLAGELFF.

This clonotype was found many times. This chain connects TRBV9 to TRBJ1-3, with a possible D match to TRBD1 (5 bases). CDR3 length: 17 amino acids. With 6 bases removed from V and 1 base from J, the gap between germline ends came to 20 bases. The germline V gene encodes CDR1 SGDLS and CDR2 YYNGEE. CDR3: CASTAGGALGSGNTIYF. Written as DNA, the CDR3 is TGTGCCAGCACCGCCGGAGGGGCTCTTGGTTCTGGAAACACCATATATTTT.

In its sample, this clonotype was seen many times. V and J are TRBV24-1 and TRBJ1-1; 8 nucleotides match TRBD1. Per germline, CDR1 KGHDR and CDR2 SFDVKD. The V gene end was trimmed by 5 bases and the J gene end by 3 bases; junction bases not matched to a gene: 7. This CDR3 spans 15 amino acids. The CDR3 DNA follows: TGTGCCACCAGTGCCCAGGGGGCTGAGCACACTGAAGCTTTCTTT. Protein: CATSAQGAEHTEAFF.

This clonotype was found many times. This rearrangement joins TRBV29-1 to TRBJ2-1; TRBD1 is a possible D gene (5 bases). CDR1 and CDR2 from the germline V gene are SQVTM and ANQGSEA. The CDR3 loop spans 13 amino acids. V was shortened by 4 bases and J by 0 bases, with 7 bases between the two germline ends. The CDR3 reads CSVVRGSYNEQFF. DNA for the CDR3: TGCAGCGTTGTAAGGGGCTCCTACAATGAGCAGTTCTTC.

This clonotype was counted many times. The V and J genes are TRBV18 and TRBJ2-3; no clear D gene. Germline CDR1 KGHSH, CDR2 LQKENI. This CDR3 is built from 13 residues. The V end lost 0 bases, the J end lost 2 bases, and 3 bases lay between the germline ends. The CDR3 nucleotides are TGTGCCAGCTCACCACCGACCACAGATACGCAGTATTTT. Protein sequence: CASSPPTTDTQYF.

This clonotype counts as large (0.1 to 1%). In nucleotides, the CDR3 is TGTGCCAGCAGTCACCGGACTCCAAGCTCCTACAATGAGCAGTTCTTC. Amino acids: CASSHRTPSSYNEQFF. This rearrangement joins TRBV6-5 to TRBJ2-1, with D maybe TRBD2 (5 bases). Germline V gene lookup returns CDR1 MNHEY and CDR2 SVGAGI. V was cut by 5 bases and J by 0 bases, with 14 bases left in between. The CDR3 totals 16 residues.